This TCR beta chain was obtained from a study of blood T cell repertoires in COVID-19. Method: immunoSEQ multiplex PCR; TCRdb's copy keeps in-frame clones and lacks some. The sample shows roughly 250,000 clones, approximately 83% of them seen only once. Everyone who took part was about 18 to 90 years old, and they came from 24 US areas. Clinical history as reported by participants underpinned cohort assignment. The V and J ends lost 1 base and 5 bases respectively, with 12 bases between them. In germline, CDR1 is MGHRA, CDR2 YSYEKL. This CDR3 spans 16 amino acids. The specimen sequenced was PBMCs or T cells enriched from blood (not recorded which). The sequence was collected from a woman between 40 and 50 years old who had been exposed to COVID-19. The V gene is TRBV4-1, the J gene TRBJ1-6; D is unresolved. CDR3 region: CASSQVKNTNNSPLHF. The CDR3, as DNA: TGCGCCAGCAGCCAAGTGAAGAACACAAATAATTCACCCCTCCACTTT.